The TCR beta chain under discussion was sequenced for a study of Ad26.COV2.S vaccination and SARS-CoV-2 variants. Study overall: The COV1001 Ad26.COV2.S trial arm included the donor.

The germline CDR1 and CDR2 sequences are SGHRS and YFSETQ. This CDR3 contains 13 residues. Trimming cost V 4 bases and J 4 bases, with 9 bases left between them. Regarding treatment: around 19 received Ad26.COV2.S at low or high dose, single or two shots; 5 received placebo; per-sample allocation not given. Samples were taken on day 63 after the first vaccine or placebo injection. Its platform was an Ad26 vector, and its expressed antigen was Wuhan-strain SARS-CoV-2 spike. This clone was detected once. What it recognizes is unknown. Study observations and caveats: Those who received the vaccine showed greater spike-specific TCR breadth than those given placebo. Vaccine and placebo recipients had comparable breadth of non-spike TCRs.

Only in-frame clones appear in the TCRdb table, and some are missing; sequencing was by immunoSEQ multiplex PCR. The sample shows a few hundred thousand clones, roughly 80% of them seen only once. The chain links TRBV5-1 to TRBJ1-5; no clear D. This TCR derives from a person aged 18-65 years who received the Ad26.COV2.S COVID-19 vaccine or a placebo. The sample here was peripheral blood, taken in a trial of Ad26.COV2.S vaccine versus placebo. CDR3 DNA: TGCGCCAGCAGCCGAGACGGAAATCAGCCCCAGCATTTT. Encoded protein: CASSRDGNQPQHF.